These T cell receptor beta chains were read from a single sample in a study of blood T cell repertoires in COVID-19. Here immunoSEQ multiplex PCR was the method, and the copy in TCRdb shows in-frame clones only, minus some. The data hold some 150,000 clones, with 70% to 90% observed a single time. Source material: PBMCs or T cells enriched from blood (not recorded which). These receptors came from a woman aged 25 to 39 with acute COVID-19. Both conserved end residues are part of each CDR3. D genes are given only for firm matches. The size of a clone is reported for some rows only, either as once, few or many, or as a class for expanded clones.

TRBJ1-1	TRBV27	-	TRBD1	TGTGCCAGCAGTTCGTCACAGGGGTCGGTCACTGAAGCTTTCTTT	CASSSSQGSVTEAFF
TRBJ2-1	TRBV28	-	-	TGTGCCAGCAGTCCAATCCCGGGACTGGAAGGTGATGAGCAGTTCTTC	CASSPIPGLEGDEQFF
TRBJ2-3	TRBV5-1	-	TRBD2	TGCGCCAGCAGCTTGGGGTCCAGCGGGAGTGATACGCAGTATTTT	CASSLGSSGSDTQYF
TRBJ1-5	TRBV6-1	-	-	TGTGCCAGCAGTACATCAGGGGCTGGACAGCCCCAGCATTTT	CASSTSGAGQPQHF
TRBJ2-5	TRBV15	-	-	TGTGCCACCAGCAGAGTGTTAGAGTCGGAGACCCAGTACTTC	CATSRVLESETQYF
TRBJ2-1	TRBV5-1	-	-	TGCGCCAGCAGCTTGGAGAGCTCCTACAATGAGCAGTTCTTC	CASSLESSYNEQFF
TRBJ2-7	TRBV4-1	-	TRBD2	TGCGCCAGCAGCCCGCAAGCGGGGGGCCACGAGCAGTACTTC	CASSPQAGGHEQYF
TRBJ2-4	TRBV28	-	-	TGTGCCAGCAGGACAGGACAAAACATTCAGTACTTC	CASRTGQNIQYF
TRBJ2-2	TRBV7-3	-	TRBD2	TGTGCCAGCAGCCCGGGAGGAGGCAGGGCGAACACCGGGGAGCTGTTTTTT	CASSPGGGRANTGELFF
TRBJ2-1	TRBV9	-	TRBD2	TGTGCCAGCAGCCTGGGGGGACTAGGTGGAAATGAGCAGTTCTTC	CASSLGGLGGNEQFF
TRBJ2-7	TRBV20-1	-	TRBD2	TGCAGTGCTAGTGGGGTAGCGGGAGGGTTATACGAGCAGTACTTC	CSASGVAGGLYEQYF
TRBJ2-5	TRBV7-2	-	TRBD1	TGTGCCAGCAGCTCGGGACAGTCTCAGGGCTCGGAGACCCAGTACTTC	CASSSGQSQGSETQYF
TRBJ2-1	TRBV11-3	-	TRBD1	TGTGCCAGCAGCTTAGGACAGGGGGCGGGCAATGAGCAGTTCTTC	CASSLGQGAGNEQFF
TRBJ1-2	TRBV19	-	-	TGTGCCAGTAGTAGAGGGGACACCGTTAACTATGGCTACACCTTC	CASSRGDTVNYGYTF
TRBJ2-5	TRBV7-9	-	TRBD1	TGTGCCAGCAGCCTCAGACAGGGCCAAGAGACCCAGTACTTC	CASSLRQGQETQYF
TRBJ2-5	TRBV7-2	-	TRBD2	TGTGCCAGCAGCTTCCTCTCCACTAGCGGGAGGGGAGGGGGGACCCAGTACTTC	CASSFLSTSGRGGGTQYF
TRBJ2-7	TRBV28	-	TRBD2	TGTGCCAGCAGCCCTGTCTTAGCGGGAGGTCCCTACGAGCAGTACTTC	CASSPVLAGGPYEQYF
TRBJ1-2	TRBV2	-	TRBD1	TGTGCCAGCGCGGGGACAGGGGGCTATGGCTACACCTTC	CASAGTGGYGYTF
TRBJ1-2	TRBV6-1	-	TRBD1	TGTGCCAGCAGTGAAAACAGGGGGCGCGAATCAGGCTACACCTTC	CASSENRGRESGYTF
TRBJ2-7	TRBV19	-	-	TGTGCCAGTAGCCTGATCCCGTCAAATTCAGTCGAGCAGTACTTC	CASSLIPSNSVEQYF
TRBJ2-5	TRBV7-3	-	-	TGTGCCAGCAGCCCTAACGCGGGTGGCCCAAAGACCCAGTACTTC	CASSPNAGGPKTQYF
TRBJ2-2	TRBV28	-	-	TGTGCCAGTATGGGCCCCCGGGATACCGGGGAGCTGTTTTTT	CASMGPRDTGELFF
TRBJ2-1	TRBV6-5	-	-	TGTGCCAGCAGGAGAGGGCCGAGTGAGCAGTTCTTC	CASRRGPSEQFF
TRBJ1-5	TRBV7-9	-	-	TGTGCCAGCAGCGGGACACCCTATAGCAATCAGCCCCAGCATTTT	CASSGTPYSNQPQHF
TRBJ1-5	TRBV28	once	-	TGTGCCAGCAGTTTGCCGGGCCAGGGTTTTTTTCAGCCCCAGCATTTT	CASSLPGQGFFQPQHF
TRBJ1-1	TRBV19	few	-	TGTGCCAGTACCACCGGCGGGCGACGGTCTGAAGCTTTCTTT	CASTTGGRRSEAFF
TRBJ2-3	TRBV2	-	-	TGTGCCAGCAGTGGGTCGGGAGAGACAGATACGCAGTATTTT	CASSGSGETDTQYF
TRBJ1-2	TRBV27	-	-	TGTGCCAGCAGTACGCAGGGCGGCGGTAACTATGGCTACACCTTC	CASSTQGGGNYGYTF
TRBJ2-2	TRBV20-1	-	TRBD2	TGCAGTGCTAGTCAGGGCGGGAGTGATGCCGGGGAGCTGTTTTTT	CSASQGGSDAGELFF
TRBJ2-5	TRBV10-3	-	-	TGTGCCATCAGTGAGACAGGGGGGGGAGAGACCCAGTACTTC	CAISETGGGETQYF
TRBJ1-3	TRBV27	-	-	TGTGCCAGCAGCCCCGGTGAGGGCAGCTCTGGAAACACCATATATTTT	CASSPGEGSSGNTIYF
TRBJ1-1	TRBV12-3/TRBV12-4	-	-	TGTGCCAGCACCGTTACAGGCCCTCGTGAAGCTTTCTTT	CASTVTGPREAFF
TRBJ2-7	TRBV5-1	-	TRBD1	TGCGCCAGCAGCTTGGACCCTCAGGGGGCTGTTTCCTACGAGCAGTACTTC	CASSLDPQGAVSYEQYF
TRBJ1-1	TRBV5-1	-	-	TGCGCCAGCAGTATAACAGGGAGAGACACTGAAGCTTTCTTT	CASSITGRDTEAFF
TRBJ1-2	TRBV19	-	-	TGTGCCAGTAGGAATCACCCGGGGTTTGGCTACACCTTC	CASRNHPGFGYTF
TRBJ1-5	TRBV7-9	once	-	TGTGCCAGCAGCTTGGCCGGGATCCCCCAGCCCCAGCATTTT	CASSLAGIPQPQHF
TRBJ2-1	TRBV6-5	-	TRBD2	TGTGCCAGCAGTTACGGACTAGCGGGATATGAGCAGTTCTTC	CASSYGLAGYEQFF
TRBJ1-2	TRBV3-1/TRBV3-2	once	TRBD1	TGTGCCAGCAGCCCCTGGTCCGACAGGGGGTCTGGCTACACCTTC	CASSPWSDRGSGYTF
TRBJ2-5	TRBV6-2/TRBV6-3	-	-	TGTGCCAGCAGCGAAATCGGTGGAGGGCAAGAGACCCAGTACTTC	CASSEIGGGQETQYF
TRBJ2-2	TRBV27	once	TRBD2	TGTGCCAGCAAGTGGGGGACTAGCGGGAGCTACACCGGGGAGCTGTTTTTT	CASKWGTSGSYTGELFF
TRBJ1-4	TRBV28	-	-	TGTGCCAGCAGTTTAACAGGGCCCAGTAATGAAAAACTGTTTTTT	CASSLTGPSNEKLFF
TRBJ2-7	TRBV19	-	TRBD2	TGTGCCAGTAGAGGACTAGCGGGAGTCGGCGAGCAGTACTTC	CASRGLAGVGEQYF
TRBJ2-1	TRBV11-1	once	TRBD1	TGTGCCAGCAGACAGGGGCAGAGCTCCTACAATGAGCAGTTCTTC	CASRQGQSSYNEQFF
TRBJ1-5	TRBV10-3	-	-	TGTGCCATCGGCCCGGGGGGGGTTGACGGGCCCCAGCATTTT	CAIGPGGVDGPQHF